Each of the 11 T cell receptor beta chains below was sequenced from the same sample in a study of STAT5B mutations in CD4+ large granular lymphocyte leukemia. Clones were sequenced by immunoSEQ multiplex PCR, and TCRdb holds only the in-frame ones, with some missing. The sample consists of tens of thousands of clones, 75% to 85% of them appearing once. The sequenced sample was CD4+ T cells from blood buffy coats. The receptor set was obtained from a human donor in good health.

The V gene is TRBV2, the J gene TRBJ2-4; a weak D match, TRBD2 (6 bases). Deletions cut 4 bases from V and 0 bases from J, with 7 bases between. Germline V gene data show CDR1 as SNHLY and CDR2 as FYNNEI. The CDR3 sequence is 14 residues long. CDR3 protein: CASSVGLAKNIQYF. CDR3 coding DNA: TGTGCCAGCAGTGTGGGACTAGCCAAAAACATTCAGTACTTC.

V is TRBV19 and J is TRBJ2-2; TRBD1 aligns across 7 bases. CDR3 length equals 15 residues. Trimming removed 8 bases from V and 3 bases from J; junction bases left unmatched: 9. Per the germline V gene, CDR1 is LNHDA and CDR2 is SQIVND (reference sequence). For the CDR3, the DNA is TGTGCCAGTGGCTATCGGACAGGTCACACCGGGGAGCTGTTTTTT. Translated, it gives CASGYRTGHTGELFF.

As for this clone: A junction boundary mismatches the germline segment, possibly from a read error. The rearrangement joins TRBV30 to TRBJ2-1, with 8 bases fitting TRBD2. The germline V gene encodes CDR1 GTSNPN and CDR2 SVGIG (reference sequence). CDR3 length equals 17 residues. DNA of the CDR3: TGTGCCTGGAGTGTACTCGGTGCTAGCGGGCGTCGGAATGGGCAGTTCTTC. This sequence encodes CAWSVLGASGRRNGQFF.

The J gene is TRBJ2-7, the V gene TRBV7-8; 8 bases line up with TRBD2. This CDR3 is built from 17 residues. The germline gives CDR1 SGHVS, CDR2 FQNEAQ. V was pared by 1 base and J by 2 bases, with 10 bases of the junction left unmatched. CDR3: CASSLVLFGGRTYEQYF. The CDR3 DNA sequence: TGTGCCAGCAGCTTAGTTCTGTTCGGCGGGAGGACCTACGAGCAGTACTTC.

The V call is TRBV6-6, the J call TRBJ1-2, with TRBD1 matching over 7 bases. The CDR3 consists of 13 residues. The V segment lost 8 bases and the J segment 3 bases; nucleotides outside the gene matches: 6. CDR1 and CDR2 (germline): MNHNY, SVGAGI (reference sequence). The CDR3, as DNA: TGTGCCAGCGCGGAAGACAGGGACTATGGCTACACCTTC. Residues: CASAEDRDYGYTF.

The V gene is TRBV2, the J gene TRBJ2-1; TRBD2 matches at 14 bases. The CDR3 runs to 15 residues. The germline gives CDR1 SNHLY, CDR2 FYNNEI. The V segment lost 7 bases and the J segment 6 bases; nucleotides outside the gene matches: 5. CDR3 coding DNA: TGTGCCAGCAATAGACTAGCGGGAGGGGGCAATGAGCAGTTCTTC. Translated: CASNRLAGGGNEQFF.

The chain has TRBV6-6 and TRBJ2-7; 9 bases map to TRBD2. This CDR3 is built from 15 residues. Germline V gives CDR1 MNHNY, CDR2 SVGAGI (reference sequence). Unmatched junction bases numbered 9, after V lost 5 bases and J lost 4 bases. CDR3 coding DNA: TGTGCCAGCAGTCCAGGCCTAGCGGGAAAGTACGAGCAGTACTTC. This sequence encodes CASSPGLAGKYEQYF.

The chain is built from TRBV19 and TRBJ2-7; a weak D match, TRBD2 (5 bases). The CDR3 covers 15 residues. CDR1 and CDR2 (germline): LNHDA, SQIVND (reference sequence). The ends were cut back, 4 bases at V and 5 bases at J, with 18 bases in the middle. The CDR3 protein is CASSTSPTPAHEQYF. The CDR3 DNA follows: TGTGCCAGTAGTACTAGCCCGACACCGGCCCACGAGCAGTACTTC.

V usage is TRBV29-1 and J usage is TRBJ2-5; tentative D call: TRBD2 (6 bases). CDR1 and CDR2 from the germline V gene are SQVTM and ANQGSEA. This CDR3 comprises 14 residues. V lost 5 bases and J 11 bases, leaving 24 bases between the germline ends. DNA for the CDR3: TGCAGCGTTCGCGGTGGCGGTCAGACGGGGGAGCAGTACTTC. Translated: CSVRGGGQTGEQYF.

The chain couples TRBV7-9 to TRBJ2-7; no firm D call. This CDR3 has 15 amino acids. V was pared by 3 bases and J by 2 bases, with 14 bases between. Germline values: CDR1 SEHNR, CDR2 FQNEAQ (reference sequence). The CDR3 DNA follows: TGTGCCAGCAGCTTCCCCCGTATGGGTCCCTACGAGCAGTACTTC. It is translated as CASSFPRMGPYEQYF. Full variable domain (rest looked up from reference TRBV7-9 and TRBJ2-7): DTGVSQNPRHKITKRGQNVTFRCDPISEHNRLYWYRQTLGQGPEFLTYFQNEAQLEKSRLLSDRFSAERPKGSFSTLEIQRTEQGDSAMYLCASSFPRMGPYEQYFGPGTRLTVT.

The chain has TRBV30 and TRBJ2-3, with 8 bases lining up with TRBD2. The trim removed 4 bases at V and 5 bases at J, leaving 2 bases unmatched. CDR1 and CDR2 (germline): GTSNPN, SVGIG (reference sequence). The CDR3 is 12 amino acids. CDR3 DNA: TGTGCCTGGAACCGGGGGGGAGATACGCAGTATTTT. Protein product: CAWNRGGDTQYF.